The present entry profiles one T cell receptor beta chain with its context. These data come from a study of Graves' ophthalmopathy and Graves' hyperthyroidism. CDR3 regions of TCR beta were amplified from RNA transcripts. RT-PCR in the first round used HTBI primers; a second-round multiplex PCR followed. TCRdb passed the multiplex PCR reads through MiXCR, listing each CDR3 protein once. This sample has about 590,000 distinct CDR3 sequences, with about 35% found just once. This TCR was recovered from an adult man with Graves' hyperthyroidism. Sequencing input: peripheral blood or thyroid tissue (not recorded which).

The CDR3 nucleotides are TGCAGCGGTCAAAGCGGGAGTGCCCAGTACTTC. It specifies CSGQSGSAQYF. The rearrangement links TRBV29-1 to TRBJ2-5; 8 bases map to TRBD2. Trimming took 7 bases from V and 9 from J; bases not matched to a gene: 7. The CDR3 spans 11 residues. Germline lookup yields CDR1 SQVTM and CDR2 ANQGSEA.